Reported below is one T cell receptor beta chain. Method: immunoSEQ multiplex PCR; TCRdb's copy keeps in-frame clones and lacks some. The sample consists of about 170,000 clones, approximately 82% of them appearing once. The data were obtained in a study of blood T cell repertoires in COVID-19. V lost 6 bases and J lost 4, with 7 bases in between. This CDR3 comprises 12 residues. The sample comprised peripheral blood. The V gene is TRBV12-3 or TRBV12-4, the J gene TRBJ1-5, with D uncertain. This TCR came from a woman aged 70 to 79 who had recovered from COVID-19. The CDR3 spells CASSPENQPQHF. CDR3 DNA sequence: TGTGCCAGCAGCCCCGAGAATCAGCCCCAGCATTTT.